The T cell receptor beta chain described here comes from a study of blood T cell repertoires in COVID-19. For the study at large: Samples taken during acute and convalescent COVID-19 were collected in the United States, Italy and Spain.

As processed by the authors: Researchers report that nucleated cell counts were estimated from reference gene primer amplification. The table came from immunoSEQ multiplex PCR; TCRdb's copy has only in-frame clones and leaves some out. V, J and clone size are taken as reported in that table, and D and trimming were inferred from the DNA itself. The data hold 150,000 or so clones, with about 89% observed a single time. The specimen was peripheral blood. The TCR sequence derives from a man aged 80 or over with acute or convalescent COVID-19.

The CDR3 sequence: CASASGQGRGYSNQPQHF. In nucleotides, the CDR3 is TGTGCCAGCGCCTCGGGACAGGGGAGAGGGTATAGCAATCAGCCCCAGCATTTT. The chain couples TRBV28 to TRBJ1-5; 10 bases are a match to TRBD1. V lost 8 bases and J lost 0; bases outside the gene matches: 13. The CDR3 has 18 residues. The germline gives CDR1 MDHEN, CDR2 SYDVKM.